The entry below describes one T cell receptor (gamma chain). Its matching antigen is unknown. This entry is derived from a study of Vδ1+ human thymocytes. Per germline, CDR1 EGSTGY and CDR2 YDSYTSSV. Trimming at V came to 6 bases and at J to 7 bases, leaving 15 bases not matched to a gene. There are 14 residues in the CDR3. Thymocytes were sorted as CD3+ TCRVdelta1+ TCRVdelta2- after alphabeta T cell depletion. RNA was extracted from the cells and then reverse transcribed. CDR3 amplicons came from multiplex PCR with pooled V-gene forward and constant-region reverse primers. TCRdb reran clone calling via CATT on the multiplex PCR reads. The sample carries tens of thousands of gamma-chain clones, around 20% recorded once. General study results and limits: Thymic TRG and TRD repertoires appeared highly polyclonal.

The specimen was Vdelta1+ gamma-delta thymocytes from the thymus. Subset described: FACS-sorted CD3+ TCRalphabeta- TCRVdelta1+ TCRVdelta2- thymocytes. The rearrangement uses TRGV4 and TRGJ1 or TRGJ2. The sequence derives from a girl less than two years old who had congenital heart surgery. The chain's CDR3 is CATWPPEYGYKKLF. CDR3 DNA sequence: TGTGCCACCTGGCCACCCGAATATGGGTATAAGAAACTCTTT.